Listed below are T cell receptor beta chains from one sample, sequenced in a study of shared clonotypes between healthy human individuals. Measured with immunoSEQ multiplex PCR; TCRdb has only the in-frame clones, and not every one. The data show 600,000 to 800,000 clones, roughly two thirds seen once. The sample was memory CD4+ T cells sorted from blood. The receptors shown here come from a woman younger than 45 in good health. The CDR3 runs from the conserved cysteine through the conserved F or W. A D gene is named only where the DNA matches it firmly.

D: -; J: TRBJ2-5; V: TRBV9; CDR3: CASSVDRVIKETQYF
D: TRBD1; J: TRBJ2-1; V: TRBV5-1; CDR3: CASSMGQAYNEQFF
D: TRBD1; J: TRBJ1-2; V: TRBV19; CDR3: CASSRDRAYGYTF
D: -; J: TRBJ1-2; V: TRBV28; CDR3: CASRGRGTNYGYTF
D: -; J: TRBJ2-7; V: TRBV23-1; CDR3: CASSPSERETYEQYF
D: TRBD1; J: TRBJ1-5; V: TRBV28; CDR3: CASSWARDSPGAQHF
D: -; J: TRBJ1-4; V: TRBV5-4; CDR3: CASSERQANEKLFF
D: TRBD2; J: TRBJ2-7; V: TRBV19; CDR3: CASSATSGTGDEQYF
D: -; J: TRBJ1-3; V: TRBV30; CDR3: CAWSGSSGNTIYF
D: TRBD1; J: TRBJ1-4; V: TRBV28; CDR3: CASRQQGGGEKLFF
D: TRBD2; J: TRBJ2-7; V: TRBV27; CDR3: CASRTSGDYEQYF
D: -; J: TRBJ2-6; V: TRBV27; CDR3: CASRRTTNSGANVLTF
D: TRBD1; J: TRBJ2-2; V: TRBV7-9; CDR3: CASSPTGANTGELFF
D: -; J: TRBJ2-3; V: TRBV15; CDR3: CATSRGQGITDTQYF
D: -; J: TRBJ1-3; V: TRBV30; CDR3: CAWTQGSSGNTIYF
D: -; J: TRBJ1-5; V: TRBV4-2; CDR3: CASSQGIPRASNQPQHF
D: -; J: TRBJ2-7; V: TRBV6-4; CDR3: CASSPNRWNEQYF
D: -; J: TRBJ1-5; V: TRBV10-3; CDR3: CAISESAGIQPQHF
D: -; J: TRBJ2-1; V: TRBV7-8; CDR3: CASSPPGLNNEQFF
D: -; J: TRBJ2-1; V: TRBV6-5; CDR3: CASSRGTVLYNEQFF
D: -; J: TRBJ2-6; V: TRBV9; CDR3: CASSKGRVSGANVLTF
D: -; J: TRBJ1-2; V: TRBV5-1; CDR3: CASSPPRGDGYTF
D: -; J: TRBJ2-1; V: TRBV5-1; CDR3: CASSSAGPFNEQFF
D: -; J: TRBJ2-4; V: TRBV7-2; CDR3: CASSSQTGGKSVAKNIQYF
D: -; J: TRBJ2-1; V: TRBV2; CDR3: CASSGPDTPGPYNEQFF
D: -; J: TRBJ2-7; V: TRBV27; CDR3: CASSLTSRGHTYEQYF
D: -; J: TRBJ1-1; V: TRBV28; CDR3: CASSRSWSTEAFF
D: -; J: TRBJ2-5; V: TRBV29-1; CDR3: CSVLSLAGTWTQYF
D: -; J: TRBJ2-1; V: TRBV19; CDR3: CASSISVYNEQFF
D: -; J: TRBJ2-2; V: TRBV5-1; CDR3: CASSLAGITGELFF
D: -; J: TRBJ1-1; V: TRBV29-1; CDR3: CSVDESGNTEAFF
D: -; J: TRBJ1-5; V: TRBV15; CDR3: CATSREGPNQPQHF
D: -; J: TRBJ1-5; V: TRBV30; CDR3: CAWSAMTGANQPQHF
D: -; J: TRBJ1-6; V: TRBV7-9; CDR3: CASSLSGSPLHF
D: -; J: TRBJ2-5; V: TRBV5-6; CDR3: CASSLDAGKETQYF
D: TRBD2; J: TRBJ2-7; V: TRBV27; CDR3: CASSSPGLKYEQYF
D: -; J: TRBJ1-5; V: TRBV5-4; CDR3: CASSPDPSQPQHF
D: TRBD1; J: TRBJ2-1; V: TRBV12-5; CDR3: CASGTGGWDEQFF
D: TRBD2; J: TRBJ2-3; V: TRBV11-2; CDR3: CASSFREGPTDTQYF
D: TRBD2; J: TRBJ2-3; V: TRBV10-2; CDR3: CASRLAGLRDTQYF
D: TRBD2; J: TRBJ2-7; V: TRBV6-5; CDR3: CASSYPRTSGREEQYF
D: TRBD2; J: TRBJ2-1; V: TRBV6-5; CDR3: CASKRDWTNNEQFF
D: -; J: TRBJ1-4; V: TRBV6-6; CDR3: CASTDSTAEKLFF
D: -; J: TRBJ2-1; V: TRBV19; CDR3: CASSIGGSLDNEQFF
D: -; J: TRBJ2-1; V: TRBV7-7; CDR3: CASSLAGNNEQFF
D: TRBD2; J: TRBJ2-7; V: TRBV5-5; CDR3: CASSTGLAGATYEQYF
D: -; J: TRBJ2-2; V: TRBV5-1; CDR3: CASSTAGDTGELFF
D: TRBD2; J: TRBJ2-3; V: TRBV5-8; CDR3: CASSSRTSGSLTDTQYF
D: TRBD1; J: TRBJ1-5; V: TRBV18; CDR3: CASSQGTGQNQPQHF
D: TRBD2; J: TRBJ2-1; V: TRBV5-8; CDR3: CASSWDRGAGSSYNEQFF
D: TRBD1; J: TRBJ2-2; V: TRBV19; CDR3: CASLGTGLSGELFF
D: TRBD1; J: TRBJ2-2; V: TRBV19; CDR3: CASIPGQGHTGELFF
D: -; J: TRBJ2-1; V: TRBV29-1; CDR3: CSVRKEGVGAYNEQFF